Sequencing of this TCR beta chain was carried out in a study of Ad26.COV2.S vaccination and SARS-CoV-2 variants. From germline, CDR1 is SGDLS and CDR2 YYNGEE. The V gene end was trimmed by 3 bases and the J gene end by 5 bases; junction bases not matched to a gene: 11. The CDR3 runs to 17 residues. This table comes from immunoSEQ multiplex PCR, and its TCRdb copy is limited to in-frame clones, with some not included. Of around 400,000 clones in the sample, approximately 90% are singletons; the top ten hold over 1.5%. Stated treatment: around 19 received Ad26.COV2.S at low or high dose, single or two shots; 5 received placebo; per-sample allocation not given. The samples were gathered on day 63 after the first injection of vaccine or placebo.

The chain employs TRBV9 and TRBJ2-1; 10 positions agree with TRBD2. This sample comprised peripheral blood, obtained in a trial of Ad26.COV2.S vaccine versus placebo. This TCR derives from a person between 18 and 59 years old who received the Ad26.COV2.S COVID-19 vaccine or a placebo. Written as DNA, the CDR3 is TGTGCCAGCAGCGCGAAGGTAGCGGGAGGTCGTAACAATGAGCAGTTCTTC. As protein: CASSAKVAGGRNNEQFF.